A single sample gave rise to the 30 T cell receptor beta chains below, sequenced in a study of T cells after yellow fever vaccination. MiXCR, run by TCRdb on the 5' RACE reads, gives a single entry per CDR3 protein. The sample contains about 260,000 distinct CDR3 sequences, 13% of which appear only once. The source was CD4+ T cells sorted from PBMCs, collected 45 days after the yellow fever booster vaccination. These TCRs come from a man younger than 45 who received the YFV17D yellow fever vaccine.

J is TRBJ1-5 and V is TRBV29-1, with 7 positions matching TRBD1. CDR1 and CDR2 (germline): SQVTM, ANQGSEA. The CDR3 spans 12 residues. V shed 7 bases, J shed 5 bases, and the junction held 5 bases outside the gene matches. Here the CDR3 reads CSAGDSDQPQHF. For the CDR3, the DNA is TGCAGCGCCGGGGACAGCGATCAGCCCCAGCATTTT.

The chain links TRBV25-1 to TRBJ2-1; TRBD1 matches at 7 bases. Trimming at V came to 5 bases and at J to 5 bases, leaving 9 bases not matched to a gene. The CDR3 contains 15 residues. CDR1 and CDR2 (germline): MGHDK, SYGVNS. The CDR3 is CASSQFGTDHNEQFF. CDR3 sequence (DNA): TGTGCCAGCAGTCAATTTGGGACAGACCACAATGAGCAGTTCTTC.

In its sample, this clonotype was seen a few times. V and J are TRBV5-1 and TRBJ1-4, with 8 nucleotides matching TRBD1. V lost 8 bases to trimming and J lost 4 bases; unmatched junction nucleotides: 10. Germline-derived CDR1 and CDR2 are SGHRS and YFSETQ. This CDR3 is built from 15 residues. The CDR3 loop is CASAPGGSINEKLFF. As DNA, the CDR3 is TGCGCCAGTGCGCCAGGGGGCTCTATTAATGAAAAACTGTTTTTT.

This clonotype was detected only a few times. The V gene is TRBV20-1, the J gene TRBJ2-5, with D perhaps matching TRBD2 (7 bases). V was shortened by 6 bases and J by 4 bases, with 18 bases between the two germline ends. Germline CDR1 DFQATT, CDR2 SNEGSKA (reference sequence). This CDR3 comprises 14 residues. The CDR3 sequence: CSALDSWGGETQYF. DNA of the CDR3: TGCAGTGCCTTGGACAGTTGGGGGGGAGAGACCCAGTACTTC.

Of note for this clonotype: A much larger clone lies a single base off, so this may be a read error. The chain combines TRBV7-3 with TRBJ2-2, with D perhaps TRBD2 (6 bases). Germline lookup yields CDR1 SGHTA and CDR2 FQGTGA. V was pared by 5 bases and J by 5 bases, with 18 bases between. This CDR3 is 16 amino acids long. The CDR3 sequence is CASSRDSGRKTGELFF. CDR3 nucleotide sequence: TGTGCCAGCAGCCGAGATAGCGGACGGAAGACCGGGGAGCTGTTTTTT.

The chain combines TRBV11-2 with TRBJ2-7, with 7 bases lining up with TRBD1. Germline lookup yields CDR1 SGHAT and CDR2 FQNNGV. The CDR3 extends over 16 amino acids. After removal of 5 bases from V and 3 bases from J, the junction contained 13 bases not matched to a gene. CDR3 residues: CASSTLTGFGIYEQYF. The CDR3, as DNA: TGTGCCAGCAGCACCTTGACAGGGTTTGGAATCTACGAGCAGTACTTC.

This clonotype has more than one count but fewer than ten. The chain employs TRBV18 and TRBJ2-2, with 10 bases that match TRBD2. V lost 2 bases to trimming and J lost 7 bases; unmatched junction nucleotides: 7. CDR1 KGHSH and CDR2 LQKENI come from the germline V gene. The CDR3 spans 16 residues. The CDR3 DNA reads as TGTGCCAGCTCACCATCTCTAGCGGGAGTTGGCGGGGAGCTGTTTTTT. Translating gives CASSPSLAGVGGELFF. The whole variable domain, remainder taken from reference TRBV18 and TRBJ2-2, is NAGVMQNPRHLVRRRGQEARLRCSPMKGHSHVYWYRQLPEEGLKFMVYLQKENIIDESGMPKERFSAEFPKEGPSILRIQQVVRGDSAAYFCASSPSLAGVGGELFFGEGSRLTVL.

This rearrangement joins TRBV29-1 to TRBJ2-5, with D possibly TRBD1 on 6 matching bases. Trimming removed 6 bases from V and 5 bases from J, with 16 bases in between. CDR3 size: 13 residues. Germline loops: CDR1 SQVTM, CDR2 ANQGSEA. The DNA of the CDR3 is TGCAGCGTCTCCCCCCAGGGGATCGAGACCCAGTACTTC. Amino acid sequence: CSVSPQGIETQYF.

This clonotype was observed a handful of times. The chain has TRBV18 and TRBJ1-5; no reliable D call. Trimming pared 3 bases from V and 0 bases from J, leaving 9 bases between. This CDR3 comprises 15 residues. Per germline, CDR1 KGHSH and CDR2 LQKENI. CDR3 DNA sequence: TGTGCCAGCTCACCGGGTACGGATAGCAATCAGCCCCAGCATTTT. Translating it yields CASSPGTDSNQPQHF.

This clonotype was counted between two and nine times. The J gene is TRBJ1-2, the V gene TRBV7-2; D gene ambiguous. This CDR3 has 13 amino acids. The germline CDR1 and CDR2 sequences are SGHTA and FQGNSA. Trimming left V 4 bases short and J 3 bases short, with 9 bases between. The chain's CDR3 is CASSSDYYYGYTF. The DNA of the CDR3 is TGTGCCAGCAGCTCGGATTACTACTATGGCTACACCTTC.

In its sample, this clonotype was seen many times. This chain connects TRBV29-1 to TRBJ2-5, with D maybe TRBD1 (6 bases). V shed 6 bases and J shed 5 bases, with 13 bases lying between them. Germline CDR1 SQVTM, CDR2 ANQGSEA. The CDR3 is made up of 12 amino acids. The chain's CDR3 is CSVKQGTETQYF. The CDR3 nucleotides are TGCAGCGTGAAACAGGGTACCGAGACCCAGTACTTC.

This sequence joins TRBV20-1 and TRBJ2-2; D may be TRBD1 or TRBD2 (5 bases each). The V gene lost 5 bases and the J gene lost 2 bases, with 15 bases spanning the gap. Germline V lookup: CDR1 DFQATT, CDR2 SNEGSKA (reference sequence). The CDR3 extends over 15 amino acids. The CDR3 DNA reads TGCAGTGCTCGGGATGGACACCCAAACACCGGGGAGCTGTTTTTT. It specifies CSARDGHPNTGELFF.

This clonotype has ten or more counts. The rearrangement uses TRBV4-2 and TRBJ2-3; D is undetermined. This CDR3 region has 14 residues. Germline V gives CDR1 LGHNA, CDR2 YNFKEQ. V lost 2 bases and J lost 7, with 13 bases in between. Here the CDR3 DNA reads TGTGCCAGCAGCCAACCGAAGGCCTATAATACGCAGTATTTT. Translation gives CASSQPKAYNTQYF.

This clonotype was seen repeatedly, ten times or more. The chain combines TRBV15 with TRBJ2-5; 7 nucleotides agree with TRBD2. The germline V gene encodes CDR1 LNHNV and CDR2 YYDKDF (reference sequence). This CDR3 contains 15 residues. Unmatched junction bases numbered 7, after V lost 1 base and J lost 5 bases. CDR3: CATSRGGLAAETQYF. For the CDR3, the DNA is TGTGCCACCAGCAGAGGAGGGCTAGCGGCTGAGACCCAGTACTTC.

V usage is TRBV6-2 or TRBV6-3 and J usage is TRBJ1-5; D gene ambiguous. From germline, CDR1 is MNHEY and CDR2 SVGEGT. Trimming cost V 7 bases and J 9 bases, with 10 bases left between them. The CDR3 contains 11 residues. CDR3 amino acids: CASNDGGPQHF. As DNA, the CDR3 is TGTGCCAGCAACGACGGTGGGCCCCAGCATTTT.

This clonotype has just a few counts. This rearrangement joins TRBV7-9 to TRBJ2-5; 12 bases are a match to TRBD1. This CDR3 is 16 amino acids long. Per germline, CDR1 SEHNR and CDR2 FQNEAQ (reference sequence). Trimming took 5 bases from V and 7 from J; bases not matched to a gene: 11. CDR3 sequence: CASSRWDRGLPGTQYF. CDR3 nucleotide sequence: TGTGCCAGCAGCCGATGGGACAGGGGGCTTCCTGGGACCCAGTACTTC.

This rearrangement joins TRBV6-2 or TRBV6-3 to TRBJ2-3; a weak D match, TRBD2 (7 bases). Germline CDR1 and CDR2: MNHEY and SVGEGT. Trimming shortened V by 6 bases and J by 4 bases, and 20 bases separated the two germline ends. The CDR3 is 16 residues long. CDR3 loop: CASRGKGGEKADTQYF. As DNA, the CDR3 is TGTGCCAGCAGAGGGAAAGGGGGGGAGAAAGCAGATACGCAGTATTTT.

This clonotype was seen only a few times. The rearrangement links TRBV29-1 to TRBJ2-4; TRBD2 is a possible D gene (5 bases). Germline V lookup: CDR1 SQVTM, CDR2 ANQGSEA. This CDR3 is built from 12 residues. With 4 bases removed from V and 9 bases from J, the gap between germline ends came to 13 bases. CDR3 nucleotide sequence: TGCAGCGTTGCCAGAGCGGAGAGCATTCAGTACTTC. This sequence encodes CSVARAESIQYF.

The sample holds a few counts of this clonotype. This rearrangement joins TRBV3-1 to TRBJ1-3; no reliable D call. Trimming took off 4 bases at V and 0 bases at J, with 10 bases between the two ends. The CDR3 loop spans 15 amino acids. Germline loops: CDR1 LGHDT, CDR2 YNNKEL (reference sequence). CDR3 residues: CASSPGVYSGNTIYF. CDR3 bases: TGTGCCAGCAGCCCTGGGGTCTACTCTGGAAACACCATATATTTT.

This clonotype was seen only a few times. The V call is TRBV20-1, the J call TRBJ2-7; 7 bases agree with TRBD2. The CDR3 extends over 13 amino acids. CDR1 and CDR2 (germline): DFQATT, SNEGSKA (reference sequence). J was trimmed by 3 bases and V by 2 bases; bases with no gene match: 4. Here the CDR3 reads CSARRLAGYEQYF. CDR3 sequence (DNA): TGCAGTGCTAGACGACTAGCAGGCTACGAGCAGTACTTC.

At least ten counts were recorded for this clonotype. The V call is TRBV11-2, the J call TRBJ2-2; 15 nucleotides align to TRBD2. Germline-derived CDR1 and CDR2 are SGHAT and FQNNGV. With 5 bases clipped from V and 2 bases from J, the junction kept 6 bases outside the gene matches. This CDR3 contains 18 residues. For the CDR3, the DNA is TGTGCCAGCAGCAGGACTAGCGGGAGGGGTTTAAACACCGGGGAGCTGTTTTTT. Protein product: CASSRTSGRGLNTGELFF.

This clonotype was detected a few times. This chain uses TRBV10-3 with TRBJ2-1; D possibly uses TRBD1 or TRBD2 (5 bases each). Looked up from germline, CDR1 is ENHRY and CDR2 is SYGVKD. V was trimmed by 8 bases and J by 4 bases, leaving 9 bases between them. CDR3 length equals 12 residues. The CDR3 spells CAISGPYNEQFF. The CDR3 DNA reads as TGTGCCATCTCGGGACCATACAATGAGCAGTTCTTC.

This rearrangement joins TRBV7-2 to TRBJ2-2; D is perhaps TRBD1 (6 bases). The ends were cut back, 4 bases at V and 8 bases at J, with 14 bases in the middle. Germline V lookup: CDR1 SGHTA, CDR2 FQGNSA. The CDR3 is 14 amino acids. In nucleotides, the CDR3 is TGTGCCAGCAGCTCAGATCACAGGGTGGGGGAGCTGTTTTTT. Translated: CASSSDHRVGELFF. The complete variable domain, with remaining parts taken from reference TRBV7-2 and TRBJ2-2, reads GAGVSQSPSNKVTEKGKDVELRCDPISGHTALYWYRQSLGQGLEFLIYFQGNSAPDKSGLPSDRFSAERTGGSVSTLTIQRTQQEDSAVYLCASSSDHRVGELFFGEGSRLTVL.

V usage is TRBV23-1 and J usage is TRBJ2-7, with D perhaps TRBD1 (6 bases). TRBV23-1 is flagged as an ORF with uncertain function. Deletions cut 6 bases from V and 4 bases from J, with 16 bases between. The CDR3 contains 14 residues. The chain's CDR3 is CASRQGPSEYEQYF. CDR3 bases: TGCGCCAGCAGACAGGGACCGTCGGAATACGAGCAGTACTTC.

Many counts were recorded for this clonotype. The chain employs TRBV7-2 and TRBJ2-3; D is ambiguous. CDR1 and CDR2 (germline): SGHTA, FQGNSA. CDR3 length: 15 amino acids. V dropped 5 bases and J dropped 1 base, with 13 bases sitting between them. The CDR3 loop reads CASSAPLSRTDTQYF. CDR3 nucleotide sequence: TGTGCCAGCAGCGCACCCCTCTCCCGCACAGATACGCAGTATTTT.

This clonotype was picked up a small number of times. The CDR3 region is CASTHRGNEYF. For the CDR3, the DNA is TGTGCCAGCACTCACAGGGGAAATGAGTATTTT. V is TRBV6-2 or TRBV6-3 and J is TRBJ2-3; TRBD1 aligns across 7 bases. The germline CDR1 and CDR2 sequences are MNHEY and SVGEGT. The CDR3 is 11 residues long. V was pared by 7 bases and J by 13 bases, with 8 bases of the junction left unmatched.

In its sample, this clonotype was seen a few times. This chain uses TRBV28 with TRBJ2-5; tentative D call: TRBD2 (6 bases). Trimming left V 7 bases short and J 1 base short, with 13 bases between. Germline V CDR1 and CDR2: MDHEN, SYDVKM. This CDR3 has 14 residues. CDR3 bases: TGTGCCAGCACGCCTCCGGGACTCCAAGAGACCCAGTACTTC. Translated, it gives CASTPPGLQETQYF.

The rearrangement links TRBV5-1 to TRBJ2-7; tentatively, D is TRBD1 (6 bases). With 2 bases removed from V and 1 base from J, the gap between germline ends came to 7 bases. Germline CDR1 and CDR2: SGHRS and YFSETQ. This CDR3 spans 13 amino acids. CDR3 in amino acids: CASSFTGSYEQYF. As DNA, the CDR3 is TGCGCCAGCAGCTTTACAGGGTCCTACGAGCAGTACTTC.

This clonotype was observed at least ten times. J is TRBJ2-2 and V is TRBV6-5, with D possibly TRBD2 on 6 matching bases. The length of the CDR3 is 15 residues. Germline V gene lookup returns CDR1 MNHEY and CDR2 SVGAGI. V was shortened by 0 bases and J by 5 bases, with 10 bases between the two germline ends. Written as DNA, the CDR3 is TGTGCCAGCAGTTACTCGAGTCTAGCGACCGGGGAGCTGTTTTTT. Encoded protein: CASSYSSLATGELFF.

This clonotype was detected a few times. The V gene is TRBV7-2, the J gene TRBJ1-5; tentative D call: TRBD1 (6 bases). V was clipped by 7 bases and J by 0 bases, with 10 bases between them. The V gene's germline CDR1 is SGHTA and CDR2 FQGNSA. The CDR3 loop spans 14 amino acids. CDR3 sequence reads: CASKGGFSNQPQHF. As DNA, the CDR3 is TGTGCCAGCAAAGGGGGATTTAGCAATCAGCCCCAGCATTTT.